A selection of T cell receptor beta chains follows, all from one sample in a study of blood T cells in healthy people across ages. One entry per CDR3 protein results from TCRdb running MiXCR on the 5' RACE reads. The table records 790,000 or so distinct CDR3 sequences, 35% to 50% of them present only once. Sequencing used blood. The receptor set was obtained from a man older than 75 in good health. Each CDR3 is given with its conserved first and last residue. D genes are given only for firm matches. Size is stated for part of the rows, as once, few or many counts, or as a class when the clone is expanded.

clone_size j_call d_call v_call cdr3_nt cdr3_aa
- TRBJ2-5 TRBD1 TRBV7-2 TGTGCCAGCAGCTGGCGACAGGGGCAACAAGAGGCCCAGTACTTC CASSWRQGQQEAQYF
many TRBJ1-4 - TRBV12-3/TRBV12-4 TGTGCCAGCAGTTCGGGGACCGGTCGTGAAAAACTGTTTTTT CASSSGTGREKLFF
- TRBJ2-7 TRBD2 TRBV12-3/TRBV12-4 TGTGCCAGCAGACCTCGGACTAGCGGGGTCTACGAGCAGTACTTC CASRPRTSGVYEQYF
few TRBJ2-1 - TRBV20-1 TGCAGTGCTAGAGTCCGAAGGGGCTCCTACAATGAGCAGTTCTTC CSARVRRGSYNEQFF
few TRBJ2-7 TRBD2 TRBV5-1 TGCGCCAGCAGCTTCCTAGCGGGAGACAACGAGCAGTACTTC CASSFLAGDNEQYF
few TRBJ2-7 TRBD1 TRBV7-2 TGTGCCAGCAGCTTCAACGGACAGGGCCACGAGCAGTACTTC CASSFNGQGHEQYF
few TRBJ2-7 TRBD2 TRBV18 TGTGCCAGCTCACCAAGCGGGGCCCGCTCCTACGAGCAGTACTTC CASSPSGARSYEQYF
few TRBJ2-3 TRBD2 TRBV3-1 TGTGCCAGCAGCCGGACTAGCGGGGGGGATACGCAGTATTTT CASSRTSGGDTQYF
- TRBJ2-3 - TRBV10-3 TGTGCTACCTACGGGAGTCAAACTAGCACAGATACGCAGTATTTT CATYGSQTSTDTQYF
- TRBJ2-7 TRBD1 TRBV11-2 TGTGCCAGCAGCCAGAACAGGGGGCCCTCCGGCGAGCAGTACTTC CASSQNRGPSGEQYF
- TRBJ2-7 TRBD2 TRBV4-2 TGTGCCAGCAGCCAAGCCCCTCCTGGCGGGAGCTCCTACGAGCAGTACTTC CASSQAPPGGSSYEQYF
- TRBJ1-4 - TRBV18 TGTGCCAGCTCACCAGCGGGGTTCGTTGGTGAAAAACTGTTTTTT CASSPAGFVGEKLFF
- TRBJ2-3 - TRBV18 TGTGCCAGCTCACCGGACGGCACAGATACGCAGTATTTT CASSPDGTDTQYF
- TRBJ1-5 TRBD1 TRBV3-1 TGTGCCAGCAGCCAAGGGACAGGTATGGGTCAGCCCCAGCATTTT CASSQGTGMGQPQHF
few TRBJ2-1 - TRBV20-1 TGCAGTGCTAGAGATCATGGCAGGGGTTACAATGAGCAGTTCTTC CSARDHGRGYNEQFF
many TRBJ2-6 - TRBV12-3/TRBV12-4 TGTGCCAGCAGTCGAGCGGATGTATGGCTAGCTGTTGGGGCCAACGTCCTGACTTTC CASSRADVWLAVGANVLTF
few TRBJ1-5 - TRBV20-1 TGCAGTGCTAGAGATCATAGGGGAGTCAATCAGCCCCAGCATTTT CSARDHRGVNQPQHF
many TRBJ2-3 - TRBV12-3/TRBV12-4 TGTGCCAGCAGTGATGATCAGAGAACAGATACGCAGTATTTT CASSDDQRTDTQYF
- TRBJ2-5 - TRBV6-5 TGTGCCAGCAGATTAAGTCCGGGACTCCTACGGGGGGAGACCCAGTACTTC CASRLSPGLLRGETQYF
many TRBJ1-2 - TRBV20-1 TGCAGTGCTAGAGATGCGCGATATGGCGGTGGCTACACCTTC CSARDARYGGGYTF
- TRBJ2-7 - TRBV7-2 TGTGCCAGCAGCTTAGGCTCGGCCCCACGGGAATACGAGCAGTACTTC CASSLGSAPREYEQYF
- TRBJ1-2 - TRBV5-1 TGCGCCAGCAGCTTGGCCGAGGGGACGGGCTACACCTTC CASSLAEGTGYTF
- TRBJ2-3 - TRBV5-1 TGCGCCAGCAGCTCGGCGTTGGGGGTAGCATCAGACACGCAGTATTTT CASSSALGVASDTQYF
- TRBJ2-1 - TRBV10-2 TGCGCCAGCCTTTGGGGAGACCACAATGAGCAGTTCTTC CASLWGDHNEQFF
- TRBJ2-7 - TRBV6-2/TRBV6-3 TGTGCCATCACCGGGACAGCGGGCTACGAGCAGTACTTC CAITGTAGYEQYF
few TRBJ2-3 TRBD1 TRBV10-3 TGTGCCACCTGGGACAGGACAGATACGCAGTATTTT CATWDRTDTQYF
- TRBJ2-3 - TRBV20-1 TGCAGTGCTAGAGCGGTCGGGGCTCATACGCAGTATTTT CSARAVGAHTQYF
- TRBJ2-3 TRBD2 TRBV20-1 TGCAGTGCTAGGTCAGCGGGGTTCCCAGATACGCAGTATTTT CSARSAGFPDTQYF